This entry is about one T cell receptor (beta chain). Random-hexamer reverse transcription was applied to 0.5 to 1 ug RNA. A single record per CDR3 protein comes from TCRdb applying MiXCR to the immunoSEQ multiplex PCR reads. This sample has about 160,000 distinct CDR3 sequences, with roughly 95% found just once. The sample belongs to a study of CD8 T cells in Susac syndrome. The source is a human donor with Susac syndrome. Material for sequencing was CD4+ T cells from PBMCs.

CDR3 residues: CASSRTGVGGNTIYF. As DNA, the CDR3 is TGTGCCAGCAGTCGTACAGGGGTTGGAGGAAACACCATATATTTT. The chain carries TRBV14 and TRBJ1-3, with 7 bases identical to TRBD1. From germline, CDR1 is SGHDN and CDR2 FVKESK. V was pared by 6 bases and J by 4 bases, with 9 bases of the junction left unmatched. This CDR3 comprises 15 residues.